The source of this TCR beta chain is a study of shared clonotypes between healthy human individuals. Overall study: A couple of female and three male donors aged 18 to 49 were enrolled.

V lost 6 bases to trimming and J lost 10 bases, with 12 bases between them. CDR1 and CDR2 (germline): MDHEN, SYDVKM. There are 11 residues in the CDR3. Roughly 99 million PBMCs were counted before genomic DNA extraction. The authors ran the assay at deep level. Here immunoSEQ multiplex PCR was the method, and the copy in TCRdb shows in-frame clones only, minus some. The table lists about 480,000 clones, 79% of them singletons. The receptor comes from a woman in her 40s in good health. Some clones in this sample may be carry-over from other donors' samples. The chain joins TRBV28 to TRBJ1-2; possible D gene TRBD1, 5 bases. Sample: PBMCs. DNA for the CDR3: TGTGCCAGCAGATCGGGGCCTCTCTACACCTTC. It codes for CASRSGPLYTF.